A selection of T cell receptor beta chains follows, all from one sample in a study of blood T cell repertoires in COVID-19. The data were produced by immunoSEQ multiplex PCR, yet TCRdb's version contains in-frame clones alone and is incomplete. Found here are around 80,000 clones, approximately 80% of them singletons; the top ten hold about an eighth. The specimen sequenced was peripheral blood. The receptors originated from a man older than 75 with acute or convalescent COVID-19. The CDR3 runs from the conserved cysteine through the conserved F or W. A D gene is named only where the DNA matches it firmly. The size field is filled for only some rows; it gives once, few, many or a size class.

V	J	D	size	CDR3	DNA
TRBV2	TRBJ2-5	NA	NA	CASSVTEETQYF	TGTGCCAGCAGTGTGACTGAGGAGACCCAGTACTTC
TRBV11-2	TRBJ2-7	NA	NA	CASSSTETGIIYEQYF	TGTGCCAGCAGCTCTACCGAGACAGGTATCATCTACGAGCAGTACTTC
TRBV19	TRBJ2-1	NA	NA	CASDEGDNEQFF	TGTGCCAGTGATGAAGGGGACAATGAGCAGTTCTTC
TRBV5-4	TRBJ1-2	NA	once	CASRGTPNYGYTF	TGTGCCAGCAGGGGGACACCGAACTATGGCTACACCTTC
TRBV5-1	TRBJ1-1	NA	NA	CASSLTGGNTEAFF	TGCGCCAGCAGCTTAACCGGGGGGAACACTGAAGCTTTCTTT
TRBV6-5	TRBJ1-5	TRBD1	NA	CAIWTGGNQPQHF	TGTGCCATCTGGACAGGGGGCAATCAGCCCCAGCATTTT
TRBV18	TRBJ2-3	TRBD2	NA	CASSAGTSGADTQYF	TGTGCCAGCTCTGCCGGGACTAGCGGGGCAGATACGCAGTATTTT
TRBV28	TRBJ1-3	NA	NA	CASSLGGASGNTIYF	TGTGCCAGCAGTTTAGGCGGGGCCTCTGGAAACACCATATATTTT
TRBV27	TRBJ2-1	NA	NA	CASTLGGGLDNEQFF	TGTGCCAGCACCCTTGGGGGGGGGCTCGACAATGAGCAGTTCTTC
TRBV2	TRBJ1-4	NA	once	CASTTREGEKLFF	TGTGCCAGCACTACAAGGGAGGGTGAAAAACTGTTTTTT
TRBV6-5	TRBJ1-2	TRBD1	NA	CASSFRTGADGYTF	TGTGCCAGCAGTTTCCGGACAGGGGCGGATGGCTACACCTTC
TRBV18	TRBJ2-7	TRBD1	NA	CASSPERQGNSYEQYF	TGTGCCAGCTCACCCGAAAGACAGGGGAACTCCTACGAGCAGTACTTC
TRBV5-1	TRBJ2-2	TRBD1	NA	CASSGDRAGSNTGELFF	TGCGCCAGCAGCGGGGACAGGGCGGGGTCGAACACCGGGGAGCTGTTTTTT
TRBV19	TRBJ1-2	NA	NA	CASSIGEIYGYTF	TGTGCCAGTAGTATAGGGGAGATCTATGGCTACACCTTC
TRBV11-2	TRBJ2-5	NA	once	CASSLDRLVQETQYF	TGTGCCAGCAGCTTAGATCGTCTAGTTCAAGAGACCCAGTACTTC
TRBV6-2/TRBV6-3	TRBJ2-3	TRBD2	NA	CASSSGLASRTDTQYF	TGTGCCAGCAGCTCCGGACTAGCCTCCCGCACAGATACGCAGTATTTT
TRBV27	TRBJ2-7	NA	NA	CASRPVGAFSYEQYF	TGTGCCAGCAGGCCCGTTGGGGCGTTCTCCTACGAGCAGTACTTC
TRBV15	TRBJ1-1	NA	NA	CAASRGGDTEAFF	TGTGCCGCAAGTCGGGGTGGTGACACTGAAGCTTTCTTT
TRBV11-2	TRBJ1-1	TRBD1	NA	CASSREGTGWTEAFF	TGTGCCAGCAGCCGGGAAGGGACAGGGTGGACTGAAGCTTTCTTT
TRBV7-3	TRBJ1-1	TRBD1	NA	CASSLRGGGEGTEAFF	TGTGCCAGCAGCTTAAGAGGAGGGGGCGAGGGCACTGAAGCTTTCTTT
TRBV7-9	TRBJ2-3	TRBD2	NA	CASSLALAGRTDTQYF	TGTGCCAGCAGCTTAGCGCTAGCGGGCCGCACAGATACGCAGTATTTT
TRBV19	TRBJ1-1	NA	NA	CASSQLGRGTEAFF	TGTGCCAGTAGTCAACTGGGGAGGGGCACTGAAGCTTTCTTT
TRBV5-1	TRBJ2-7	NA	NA	CASSPGGMSEQYF	TGCGCCAGCAGCCCGGGGGGCATGTCCGAGCAGTACTTC
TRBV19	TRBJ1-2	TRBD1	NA	CASIRTGEYYGYTF	TGTGCCAGTATCCGGACAGGGGAATACTATGGCTACACCTTC
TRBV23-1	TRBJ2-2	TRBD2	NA	CASRLAGANTGELFF	TGCGCCAGCCGGTTAGCGGGGGCGAACACCGGGGAGCTGTTTTTT
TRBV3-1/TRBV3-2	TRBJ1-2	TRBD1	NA	CASSSTGTGGQGYTF	TGTGCCAGCAGCAGCACCGGGACAGGGGGCCAAGGCTACACCTTC
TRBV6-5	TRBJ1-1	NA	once	CASSSPAGNTEAFF	TGTGCCAGCAGTTCCCCAGCGGGCAACACTGAAGCTTTCTTT
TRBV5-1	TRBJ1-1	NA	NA	CASSLEHGNTEAFF	TGCGCCAGCAGCTTGGAGCACGGGAACACTGAAGCTTTCTTT
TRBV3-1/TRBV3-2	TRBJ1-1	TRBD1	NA	CASSDRGTEAFF	TGTGCCAGCAGCGACAGGGGCACTGAAGCTTTCTTT
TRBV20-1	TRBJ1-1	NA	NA	CSAEKNTEAFF	TGCAGTGCCGAGAAGAACACTGAAGCTTTCTTT
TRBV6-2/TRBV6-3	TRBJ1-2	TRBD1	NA	CASSYPITGGGGYTF	TGTGCCAGCAGTTACCCCATCACAGGGGGCGGTGGCTACACCTTC
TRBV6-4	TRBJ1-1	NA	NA	CARARVDTEAFF	TGTGCCAGGGCCAGGGTGGACACTGAAGCTTTCTTT
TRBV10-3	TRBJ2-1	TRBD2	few	CAISESERGGLGNEQFF	TGTGCCATCAGTGAGTCAGAGCGGGGGGGCTTGGGTAATGAGCAGTTCTTC
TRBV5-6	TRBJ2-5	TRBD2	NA	CASSTYPGSGGYETQYF	TGTGCCAGCAGCACATACCCAGGGAGCGGGGGGTATGAGACCCAGTACTTC
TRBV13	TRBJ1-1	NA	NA	CASSFRTEAFF	TGTGCCAGCAGCTTTCGGACTGAAGCTTTCTTT
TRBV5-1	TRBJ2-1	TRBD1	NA	CASSLGGTEPTNEQFF	TGCGCCAGCAGCTTGGGGGGGACAGAACCCACCAATGAGCAGTTCTTC
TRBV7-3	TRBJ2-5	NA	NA	CASSVGGIQETQYF	TGTGCCAGCAGCGTCGGGGGTATCCAAGAGACCCAGTACTTC